Listed here are 25 T cell receptor beta chains from one sample, sequenced in a study of cytomegalovirus exposure and HLA in healthy donors. The primer mix had 60 Vbeta and 13 Jbeta primers. Clones were sequenced by immunoSEQ multiplex PCR, and TCRdb holds only the in-frame ones, with some missing. In the table there are about 180,000 clones, roughly 80% of which are singletons. The source material was PBMCs. Receptor source: a girl between 5 and 17 years old in good health and CMV-seropositive.

The chain has TRBV25-1 and TRBJ2-5; 7 nucleotides agree with TRBD2. CDR1 and CDR2 (germline): MGHDK, SYGVNS. The CDR3 is 14 residues long. V lost 2 bases and J lost 4; bases outside the gene matches: 4. CDR3 sequence: CASSEGAGVETQYF. Written as DNA, the CDR3 is TGTGCCAGCAGTGAAGGGGCGGGAGTAGAGACCCAGTACTTC.

The V call is TRBV18, the J call TRBJ2-7, with 8 nucleotides matching TRBD2. The CDR3 runs 15 residues. The trim removed 3 bases at V and 3 bases at J, leaving 7 bases unmatched. CDR1 and CDR2 from the germline V gene are KGHSH and LQKENI. CDR3 nucleotide sequence: TGTGCCAGCTCACCGGCGGGGGGTCCCCTCTACGAGCAGTACTTC. Encoded protein: CASSPAGGPLYEQYF.

This clone showed up just a few times. The CDR3 here is CASCSPGGCHEQFF. The CDR3 nucleotides read TGCGCCAGCTGCTCACCGGGGGGATGCCATGAGCAGTTCTTC. The rearrangement joins TRBV4-1 to TRBJ2-1, with 7 bases identical to TRBD2. V shed 8 bases, J shed 8 bases, and the junction held 12 bases outside the gene matches. From germline, CDR1 is MGHRA and CDR2 YSYEKL. The CDR3 loop spans 14 amino acids.

The chain is built from TRBV29-1 and TRBJ2-2; D unresolved. The V and J ends lost 6 bases and 9 bases respectively, with 11 bases between them. This CDR3 contains 11 residues. Germline CDR1 reads SQVTM; CDR2 reads ANQGSEA. This CDR3 is CSVRSSRELFF. CDR3 nucleotides: TGCAGCGTGAGGTCCAGTCGGGAGCTGTTTTTT.

This clone was observed a few times. The chain is built from TRBV7-8 and TRBJ1-5, with no clear D. Germline V CDR1 and CDR2: SGHVS, FQNEAQ. CDR3 size: 14 residues. V lost 4 bases and J 7 bases, leaving 14 bases between the germline ends. CDR3 sequence reads: CASSSQEDGQPQHF. The DNA for the CDR3 is TGTGCCAGCAGCTCTCAGGAGGATGGGCAGCCCCAGCATTTT.

This clone came up a few times. This chain joins TRBV5-1 and TRBJ2-7; 7 nucleotides agree with TRBD2. The CDR3 is made up of 17 amino acids. The junction had 13 bases not matched to a gene; V was cut back by 0 bases and J by 4 bases. Germline V lookup: CDR1 SGHRS, CDR2 YFSETQ. CDR3 sequence (DNA): TGCGCCAGCAGCTTGGGCTTAGCGGGCCAGAACCCTTACGAGCAGTACTTC. Translation: CASSLGLAGQNPYEQYF.

This chain uses TRBV7-9 with TRBJ2-7; the D gene is possibly TRBD2 (5 bases). With 1 base removed from V and 4 bases from J, the gap between germline ends came to 8 bases. The V gene's germline CDR1 is SEHNR and CDR2 FQNEAQ (reference sequence). The CDR3 is made up of 13 amino acids. CDR3 sequence: CASSLGGGYEQYF. In DNA, the CDR3 is TGTGCCAGCAGCTTAGGAGGAGGTTACGAGCAGTACTTC.

The J gene is TRBJ2-3, the V gene TRBV7-8, with 11 bases matching TRBD2. Germline CDR1 reads SGHVS; CDR2 reads FQNEAQ. V shed 5 bases and J 4 bases; nucleotides not matched to a gene: 20. The CDR3 consists of 20 residues. The CDR3: CASSKRGRAIAGGLPDTQYF. CDR3 nucleotides: TGTGCCAGCAGCAAAAGAGGGAGGGCTATAGCGGGAGGGCTCCCAGATACGCAGTATTTT.

The gene calls are TRBV4-3 and TRBJ2-3, with 10 bases matching TRBD2. Germline V CDR1 and CDR2: LGHNA, YSLEER. V lost 0 bases and J lost 2; bases outside the gene matches: 5. CDR3 length: 17 residues. CDR3 in amino acids: CASSQDPAGGPTDTQYF. The CDR3 DNA reads as TGCGCCAGCAGCCAAGATCCAGCGGGAGGGCCCACAGATACGCAGTATTTT.

V gene TRBV19 combines with J gene TRBJ2-7, with D possibly TRBD1 on 5 matching bases. Germline CDR1 and CDR2: LNHDA and SQIVND (reference sequence). V lost 2 bases and J lost 2, with 7 bases in between. The CDR3 runs 13 residues. CDR3 residues: CASSITDTYEQYF. The CDR3 coding sequence is TGTGCCAGTAGTATAACGGACACCTACGAGCAGTACTTC.

The sample holds one count of this clone. This chain joins TRBV18 and TRBJ1-5; 8 bases map to TRBD1. This CDR3 contains 16 residues. V shed 3 bases and J 5 bases; nucleotides not matched to a gene: 9. The germline V gene encodes CDR1 KGHSH and CDR2 LQKENI. CDR3 loop: CASSPQDRAVDQPQHF. Written as DNA, the CDR3 is TGTGCCAGCTCACCGCAGGACAGGGCGGTGGATCAGCCCCAGCATTTT.

There are a few counts of this clone. The V call is TRBV7-9, the J call TRBJ2-3, with D perhaps matching TRBD2 (5 bases). The CDR3 is 16 residues long. Germline V gene sequence: CDR1 SEHNR, CDR2 FQNEAQ (reference sequence). The germline V and J ends were trimmed by 2 bases and 0 bases, with 12 bases remaining between them. CDR3 residues: CASSLMEGGSTDTQYF. The CDR3 DNA sequence: TGTGCCAGCAGCTTAATGGAAGGCGGGAGCACAGATACGCAGTATTTT.

The gene calls are TRBV29-1 and TRBJ2-7; D perhaps matches TRBD1 (6 bases). The CDR3 sequence is 14 residues long. V lost 5 bases and J 0 bases, leaving 14 bases between the germline ends. Germline V gene sequence: CDR1 SQVTM, CDR2 ANQGSEA. Written as DNA, the CDR3 is TGCAGCGTTCGCCGGGACATGAGCTCCTACGAGCAGTACTTC. Its protein product is CSVRRDMSSYEQYF.

This chain links TRBV27 with TRBJ1-4, with D maybe TRBD1 (5 bases). V lost 9 bases, J lost 2 bases, and 13 bases lay in between. The CDR3 runs 14 residues. Per the germline V gene, CDR1 is MNHEY and CDR2 is SMNVEV (reference sequence). The CDR3 DNA is TGTGCCAGTTCAACAGGTTCGACTAATGAAAAACTGTTTTTT. Its translation: CASSTGSTNEKLFF. The full variable domain, its missing parts supplied by reference TRBV27 and TRBJ1-4, is EAQVTQNPRYLITVTGKKLTVTCSQNMNHEYMSWYRQDPGLGLRQIYYSMNVEVTDKGDVPEGYKVSRKEKRNFPLILESPSPNQTSLYFCASSTGSTNEKLFFGSGTQLSVL.

This sequence joins TRBV7-9 and TRBJ1-3; 8 nucleotides agree with TRBD1. Germline-derived CDR1 and CDR2 are SEHNR and FQNEAQ (reference sequence). The V and J ends lost 1 base and 0 bases, in that order; junction bases with no gene match: 5. The CDR3 runs 17 residues. CDR3 nucleotides: TGTGCCAGCAGCTTAGGTCCAGGGGGCCGCTCTGGAAACACCATATATTTT. Its translation is CASSLGPGGRSGNTIYF.

This rearrangement joins TRBV6-5 to TRBJ1-5; tentatively, D is TRBD1 (6 bases). Trimming pared 0 bases from V and 7 bases from J, leaving 10 bases between. The CDR3 has 14 amino acids. The germline V gene has CDR1 MNHEY and CDR2 SVGAGI. The CDR3 is CASSYSGGVQPQHF. Here the CDR3 DNA reads TGTGCCAGCAGTTACTCAGGGGGGGTCCAGCCCCAGCATTTT.

The chain recombines TRBV5-5 with TRBJ2-5, with D perhaps TRBD1 (5 bases). Looked up from germline, CDR1 is SGHKS and CDR2 is YYEKEE (reference sequence). CDR3 length: 11 amino acids. V was trimmed by 1 base and J by 9 bases, leaving 7 bases between them. CDR3 sequence reads: CASSLKGSQYF. DNA of the CDR3: TGTGCCAGCAGCTTGAAGGGGTCCCAGTACTTC.

Comments on this clone: In the same sample, other DNA sequences code for this CDR3. The rearrangement joins TRBV7-9 to TRBJ2-7, with no clear D. The V end lost 5 bases, the J end lost 3 bases, and 5 bases lay between the germline ends. Germline V gene sequence: CDR1 SEHNR, CDR2 FQNEAQ (reference sequence). The CDR3 totals 11 residues. The CDR3 is CASSPGYEQYF. The DNA of the CDR3 is TGTGCCAGCAGCCCAGGCTACGAGCAGTACTTC.

As concerns this clone: The junction does not match germline at one end; this may be a read error. CDR3 DNA: TGTGCTAGCAGCTTAGCGGGGCGACTAGCAGGGGAGACCCAGTACTTC. Translating it yields CASSLAGRLAGETQYF. This chain uses TRBV7-7 with TRBJ2-5; 8 bases are shared with TRBD2. The CDR3 contains 16 residues. The germline gives CDR1 SSHAT, CDR2 FNYEAQ (reference sequence).

In its sample, this clone was seen a few times. V gene TRBV5-4 combines with J gene TRBJ1-4; D is possibly TRBD1 (5 bases). There are 15 residues in the CDR3. Germline-derived CDR1 and CDR2 are SGHNT and YYREEE (reference sequence). Trimming took off 4 bases at V and 7 bases at J, with 17 bases between the two ends. The CDR3 region has the DNA TGTGCCAGCAGCCCGGGCCAGGGCTTCGGTGAAAAACTGTTTTTT. Protein product: CASSPGQGFGEKLFF.

The chain links TRBV18 to TRBJ2-6; no clear D. V was shortened by 5 bases and J by 0 bases, with 8 bases between the two germline ends. Germline V lookup: CDR1 KGHSH, CDR2 LQKENI. The CDR3 sequence is 15 residues long. The CDR3, as DNA: TGTGCCAGCTCATCCTCCAGCTCTGGGGCCAACGTCCTGACTTTC. Encoded protein: CASSSSSSGANVLTF. Complete variable domain (other parts from reference TRBV18 and TRBJ2-6): NAGVMQNPRHLVRRRGQEARLRCSPMKGHSHVYWYRQLPEEGLKFMVYLQKENIIDESGMPKERFSAEFPKEGPSILRIQQVVRGDSAAYFCASSSSSSGANVLTFGAGSRLTVL.

The chain employs TRBV30 and TRBJ1-1; D is uncertain. Trimming stripped 0 bases from V and 1 base from J, with 9 bases between. The germline V gene encodes CDR1 GTSNPN and CDR2 SVGIG (reference sequence). The length of the CDR3 is 14 residues. The DNA of the CDR3 is TGTGCCTGGAGTGTGGGCCTTAGGAACACTGAAGCTTTCTTT. Amino acid sequence: CAWSVGLRNTEAFF.

The chain employs TRBV12-5 and TRBJ2-3; 7 bases align to TRBD2. The CDR3 totals 17 residues. Losses at the gene ends were 5 bases for V and 2 bases for J; bases not matched to a gene: 13. The germline V gene encodes CDR1 LGHNT and CDR2 FRNRAP. The CDR3 coding sequence is TGTGCTAGTGGTCCCGGGCGGGGGAGCGTTTCCACAGATACGCAGTATTTT. Translated, it gives CASGPGRGSVSTDTQYF.

This rearrangement joins TRBV4-1 to TRBJ2-7; 13 nucleotides agree with TRBD2. The germline gives CDR1 MGHRA, CDR2 YSYEKL. V was pared by 3 bases and J by 2 bases, with 13 bases of the junction left unmatched. This CDR3 has 19 residues. The CDR3 DNA reads TGCGCCAGCAGCCATGTCCAATCCGGGACTAGCGGGACGGCCTACGAGCAGTACTTC. It yields the protein CASSHVQSGTSGTAYEQYF.

This chain joins TRBV18 and TRBJ2-3, with 7 bases lining up with TRBD2. Looked up from germline, CDR1 is KGHSH and CDR2 is LQKENI. CDR3 length: 14 residues. J gave up 6 bases and V 1 base, and 4 bases lay outside the gene matches. CDR3 loop: CASSPRGGSDTQYF. CDR3 DNA sequence: TGTGCCAGCTCACCACGGGGGGGGAGCGATACGCAGTATTTT.